The 14 T cell receptor beta chains below come from one sample, sequenced in a study of T cell repertoires in cytomegalovirus infection. TCRdb itself ran the reads through MiXCR, one entry per CDR3 protein. The table has approximately 750,000 distinct CDR3 sequences, approximately 34% seen once. The material sequenced was PBMCs. The receptors come from a human donor in good health (CMV status not recorded). Some clones in this sample may be carry-over from other donors' samples.

This clonotype was counted only a few times. This chain joins TRBV28 and TRBJ1-1; D is uncertain. This CDR3 region has 13 residues. Trimming stripped 2 bases from V and 4 bases from J, with 8 bases between. Germline loops: CDR1 MDHEN, CDR2 SYDVKM. CDR3 nucleotide sequence: TGTGCCAGCAGTTTAGGGAAGAGCACTGAAGCTTTCTTT. The encoded protein is CASSLGKSTEAFF.

The rearrangement links TRBV5-5 to TRBJ1-1; 8 positions match TRBD1. V lost 7 bases and J lost 0; bases outside the gene matches: 5. This CDR3 comprises 14 residues. Germline V CDR1 and CDR2: SGHKS, YYEKEE (reference sequence). CDR3 nucleotides: TGTGCCAGCCTTAACAGGGGGGTGAACACTGAAGCTTTCTTT. Its protein product is CASLNRGVNTEAFF.

This clonotype was counted a few times. The chain couples TRBV4-2 to TRBJ2-1, with 10 bases aligning to TRBD2. In germline, CDR1 is LGHNA, CDR2 YNFKEQ. V dropped 4 bases and J dropped 9; count of bases not matched to a gene: 15. This CDR3 is 17 amino acids long. The CDR3 DNA reads as TGTGCCAGCAGCCGACCCAGCCCAGCGGGAGGGCCTGGTGAGCAGTTCTTC. This codes for CASSRPSPAGGPGEQFF.

This clonotype showed up many times. The V call is TRBV6-6, the J call TRBJ2-1; D gene uncertain. Germline CDR1 reads MNHNY; CDR2 reads SVGAGI (reference sequence). The V and J ends lost 0 bases and 5 bases respectively, with 2 bases between them. This CDR3 has 12 residues. In DNA, the CDR3 is TGTGCCAGCAGTTACTCGAACAATGAGCAGTTCTTC. Translated, it gives CASSYSNNEQFF.

This clonotype was counted once. Just one base apart from a much larger clone, this may be a read error. The V and J genes are TRBV6-6 and TRBJ1-2; 9 bases match TRBD1. Germline CDR1 and CDR2: MNHNY and SVGAGI (reference sequence). CDR3 length: 20 residues. DNA for the CDR3: TGTGCCATCAGTTACACGCTTTTGCCGGGACAGGGATCCGACAACTATGGCTACACCTTC. This gives the protein CAISYTLLPGQGSDNYGYTF.

The chain has TRBV12-3 or TRBV12-4 and TRBJ2-1, with 10 nucleotides matching TRBD1. The CDR3 covers 15 residues. After removal of 3 bases from V and 3 bases from J, the junction contained 2 bases not matched to a gene. The CDR3 DNA reads as TGTGCCAGCAGTTTCGGGACAGGGGTCTACAATGAGCAGTTCTTC. Encoded protein: CASSFGTGVYNEQFF.

This clonotype was found a few times. The V call is TRBV11-2, the J call TRBJ2-5; 9 bases are a match to TRBD1. Germline assignment: CDR1 SGHAT and CDR2 FQNNGV. The CDR3 covers 16 residues. The trim removed 0 bases at V and 5 bases at J, leaving 7 bases unmatched. The CDR3 here is CASSLDSTGGLETQYF. The DNA for the CDR3 is TGTGCCAGCAGCTTAGATAGTACAGGGGGCTTGGAGACCCAGTACTTC.

This clonotype has ten or more counts. CDR3 in amino acids: CASSLGFSNQPQHF. CDR3 DNA sequence: TGTGCCAGCAGTTTGGGATTTAGCAATCAGCCCCAGCATTTT. The gene calls are TRBV28 and TRBJ1-5; D unresolved. The CDR3 spans 14 residues. The germline V gene has CDR1 MDHEN and CDR2 SYDVKM. V was shortened by 3 bases and J by 0 bases, with 6 bases between the two germline ends.

This clonotype was counted a few times. V is TRBV10-3 and J is TRBJ2-5; TRBD2 matches at 12 bases. The J segment lost 2 bases and the V segment lost 5 bases, leaving 6 bases of the junction unmatched. CDR1 ENHRY and CDR2 SYGVKD come from the germline V gene. The CDR3 is 16 amino acids. The CDR3: CAISLGGTSGQETQYF. The CDR3 nucleotides are TGTGCCATCAGTTTAGGTGGGACTAGCGGGCAAGAGACCCAGTACTTC.

This clonotype was picked up a small number of times. The CDR3 bases are TGTGCCAGCAGCCAAGATGGGGCCTACACAGATACGCAGTATTTT. This encodes CASSQDGAYTDTQYF. The chain combines TRBV4-2 with TRBJ2-3; tentatively, D is TRBD1 (5 bases). Germline CDR1 is LGHNA and CDR2 is YNFKEQ. This CDR3 is 15 amino acids long. Between the trimmed V and J ends, which lost 0 bases and 2 bases, there was a span of 9 bases.

The CDR3 sequence: CANNPVGTWVNQPQHF. The DNA for the CDR3 is TGTGCCAACAATCCAGTGGGGACCTGGGTGAATCAGCCCCAGCATTTT. The J gene is TRBJ1-5, the V gene TRBV6-6; possible D gene TRBD1, 5 bases. The CDR3 is 16 residues long. Trimming pared 10 bases from V and 4 bases from J, leaving 23 bases between. CDR1 is MNHNY and CDR2 is SVGAGI in the germline V gene (reference sequence).

The gene calls are TRBV2 and TRBJ2-1, with D tentatively TRBD1 (5 bases). The CDR3 contains 12 residues. Germline CDR1 reads SNHLY; CDR2 reads FYNNEI. The V and J ends lost 2 bases and 15 bases respectively, with 14 bases between them. The CDR3: CASSERRGTGFF. DNA for the CDR3: TGTGCCAGCAGTGAAAGAAGGGGCACGGGGTTCTTC.

V and J are TRBV7-2 and TRBJ1-6; TRBD1 is a possible D gene (5 bases). The CDR3 covers 14 residues. The germline V and J ends were trimmed by 5 bases and 6 bases, with 11 bases remaining between them. Germline V gene data show CDR1 as SGHTA and CDR2 as FQGNSA. In nucleotides, the CDR3 is TGTGCCAGCAGCCAGACAGCGAGTAATTCACCCCTCCACTTT. This gives the protein CASSQTASNSPLHF.

This chain connects TRBV3-1 to TRBJ2-3; perhaps D is TRBD1 or TRBD2 (6 bases each). Trimming removed 3 bases from V and 5 bases from J, with 12 bases in between. This CDR3 is 14 amino acids long. Germline CDR1 and CDR2: LGHDT and YNNKEL (reference sequence). The CDR3 region is CASSHTGAGDTQYF. CDR3 in DNA: TGTGCCAGCAGCCATACGGGGGCCGGAGATACGCAGTATTTT.